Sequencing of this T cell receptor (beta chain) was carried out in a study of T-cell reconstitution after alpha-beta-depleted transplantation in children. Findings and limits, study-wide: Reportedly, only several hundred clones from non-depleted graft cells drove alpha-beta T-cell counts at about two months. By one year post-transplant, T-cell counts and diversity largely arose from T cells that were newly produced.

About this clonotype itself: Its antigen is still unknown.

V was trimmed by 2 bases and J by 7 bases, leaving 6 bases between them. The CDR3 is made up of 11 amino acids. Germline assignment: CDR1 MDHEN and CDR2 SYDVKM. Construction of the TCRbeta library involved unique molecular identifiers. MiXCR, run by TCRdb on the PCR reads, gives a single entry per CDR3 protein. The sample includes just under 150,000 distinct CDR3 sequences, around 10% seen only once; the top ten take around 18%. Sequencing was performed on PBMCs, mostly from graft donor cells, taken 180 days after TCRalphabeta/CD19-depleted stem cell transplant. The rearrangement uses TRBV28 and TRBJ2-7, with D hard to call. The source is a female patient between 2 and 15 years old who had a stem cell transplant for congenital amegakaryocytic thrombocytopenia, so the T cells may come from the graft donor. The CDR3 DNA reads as TGTGCCAGCAGTTTAACTCGTGAGCAGTACTTC. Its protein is CASSLTREQYF.